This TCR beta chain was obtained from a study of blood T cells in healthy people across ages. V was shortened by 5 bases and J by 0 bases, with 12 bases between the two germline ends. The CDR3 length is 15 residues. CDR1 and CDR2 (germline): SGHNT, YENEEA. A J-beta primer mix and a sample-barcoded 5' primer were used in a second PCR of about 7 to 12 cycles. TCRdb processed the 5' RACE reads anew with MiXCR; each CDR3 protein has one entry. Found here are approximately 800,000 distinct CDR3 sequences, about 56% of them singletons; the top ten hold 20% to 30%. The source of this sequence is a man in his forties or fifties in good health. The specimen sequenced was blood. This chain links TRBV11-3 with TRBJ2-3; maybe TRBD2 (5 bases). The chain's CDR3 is CASSTLAASTDTQYF. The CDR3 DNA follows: TGTGCCAGCAGCACCCTAGCTGCCAGCACAGATACGCAGTATTTT.